This entry describes one T cell receptor (beta chain). Its specificity is not known. Profiling relied on immunoSEQ multiplex PCR, and the TCRdb table lists in-frame clones only, not all of them. In the table there are around 84,000 clones, approximately 84% of which are singletons. V dropped 2 bases and J dropped 5 bases, with 15 bases sitting between them. Per germline, CDR1 KGHSH and CDR2 LQKENI. This CDR3 is 16 amino acids long. The data stem from a study of OX40 agonist ivuxolimab in advanced cancers. Turning to the study itself: The mean age was roughly 60 years, ranging from 23 to 79, with around four fifths of participants male. Prior anti-PD-1, anti-PD-L1 or anti-CTLA-4 therapy was allowed; more than 30% had some. Study outcomes and limitations: Expanded clones tended on average to be more numerous among CD8+ T cells than CD4+.

The receptor's source is an adult with an advanced solid tumor such as melanoma, head and neck, liver or kidney cancer. The rearrangement joins TRBV18 to TRBJ2-2; D not certain. This sample comprised CD4+ or CD8+ T cells sorted from blood, obtained in a trial of the OX40 agonist ivuxolimab. The CDR3 protein is CASSPRNPEVTGELFF. CDR3 coding DNA: TGTGCCAGCTCACCAAGAAACCCTGAGGTTACCGGGGAGCTGTTTTTT.